This T cell receptor beta chain is from a study of T cell responses to AZD1222 COVID-19 vaccine (dated by TCRdb to the early 2020s). In terms of the full investigation: AZD1222 recipients with second doses at about 4 weeks or about 12 weeks were pooled, because spike-specific TCR depth and breadth did not differ between schedules. TCR sequencing was performed for 230 to 250 trial participants, of whom some 200 were given two doses of AZD1222 and approximately 25 were given two doses of MenACWY control vaccine. Trial participants were enrolled by age into 18-55, 56-69 and 70-plus year subgroups, with about 150, 27 and 61 TCR-sequenced participants respectively. Paper-wide results and their limitations: Participants were mostly white British and included more females than males, and it was suggested by the authors that clonal diversity may have been underestimated. Spike-specific TCR breadth and depth rose significantly after two AZD1222 doses compared with day 0 and with MenACWY recipients. Only 5 to 7 AZD1222 recipients were SARS-CoV-2 seropositive at baseline, limiting conclusions about previously exposed vaccinees. The 56-69-year group was small, and its depth increase did not reach significance, likely because of low power. Nearly half of unique spike-specific TCRs reportedly recognized epitopes outside regions mutated in the B.1.351 and B.1.1.7 variants. Because no day 14 peak-response samples were available, repertoires were characterized only after the peak T cell response. The whole spike protein was spanned by vaccine-associated CD4 TCRs, and dominant responses were seen in regions 160-218 and 743-854.

In the paper's terms, the time point label means: baseline before first vaccination. The vaccinee samples were drawn from two UK trials, COV001 and COV002, one of which was a single-blind randomized controlled phase 2/3 trial testing AZD1222 (ChAdOx1 nCoV-19) in healthy adults. For TCRbeta chain sequencing, PBMC samples from trial participants were taken at day 0 and at day 28 after the second dose. On this clone: There is no known antigen for this receptor. Base qualities are not at hand, and no much larger clone is one base apart.

Between the V and J ends, shortened by 1 base and 4 bases respectively, the junction contains 8 bases. Reading from cysteine to phenylalanine, the CDR3 counts 14 amino acids. The CDR3 DNA has 42 bases and is translated from base 1. The germline V gene encodes CDR1 MNHNS and CDR2 SASEGT. The CDR3 regions of human TCRbeta chains were analyzed by immunosequencing. The published analysis was carried out like this. Repertoire TCRs were matched against a reference library of SARS-CoV-2-specific TCRs generated with the MIRA antigen-specificity platform. Breadth was defined as the fraction of unique TCRs that were SARS-CoV-2-associated. Depth was defined as the fraction of total T cells that were SARS-CoV-2-associated. Using the MIRA data, every spike-specific TCR was mapped to the spike region that the TCR reacted to and assigned to either a CD4 or a CD8 class. Log10-transformed breadth and depth values were compared by one-way ANOVA with Sidak's multiple comparisons tests. TCRdb took over this immuneACCESS table, retaining in-frame rearrangements with V and J assigned. Such tables are incomplete; in checked studies, under half of the missing clones stem from an unresolved V gene, and the remainder is unexplained. V and J calls and clone size are those listed in that table; D and trimming were worked out from the DNA. For this sample the table gives about 93,000 clones, of which approximately 86% were detected only once. The top ten clones comprise 6.3% of the sample.

The sequence is built from TRBV6-1 and TRBJ1-5; the D gene is not confidently resolved. The sequence was obtained from an adult in good health. Sequenced material: peripheral blood, taken on day 0 of AZD1222 vaccination. The sequenced DNA: TGTGCCAGCAGTGAAGGGAAGGGTAATCAGCCCCAGCATTTT. Translated, this gives CASSEGKGNQPQHF.